This paragraph covers one T cell receptor (beta chain) sequence. Its cognate antigen has yet to be identified. No much larger clonotype is one base removed from it; base qualities were not supplied. The data stem from a study of vaccination and CD4 T cells after COVID-19 (dated by TCRdb to 2022 to 2024). Study-level background: Six males and four females were included in the convalescent cohort, with two Hispanic individuals, seven Caucasians, two Asians and one multiracial person represented. Each participant got two doses of either the Pfizer-BioNTech BNT162b2 vaccine (n=8) or the Moderna mRNA-1273 vaccine (n=2). Post-COVID blood samples from convalescent patients were collected a median of around 100 days after diagnosis, with a range of 35 to 161 days. Post-vaccine blood samples were obtained a median of about 70 days after the second vaccine dose, with a range of roughly 14 to 241 days. For stimulating the cultures, overlapping spike peptide pools were used, derived from SARS-CoV-2 as well as from the common cold coronaviruses HCoV-NL63, HCoV-OC43 and HCoV-229E. Control cultures received a CEFX viral epitope pool as the positive control, an HIV-1 Nef peptide pool as the negative control, or no peptide. In more than eight COVID-19 convalescent patients and a few infection-naive healthy vaccine recipients, researchers compared the spike-specific CD4+ TCR repertoire from before mRNA vaccination with the repertoire from after. In an earlier paper using these donors, memory CD4+ T cell crossreactivity between SARS-CoV-2 and common cold coronavirus spike proteins was assessed at the TCR clonotype level.

Library preparation used PCR. TCR sequencing of DNA from cultured CD4+ T cells used the Oncomine TCR Beta short-read assay at the Johns Hopkins FTIC core. Genomic DNA was extracted from the cultured CD4+ T cells with the QIAamp micro DNA kit. The Oncomine TCR Beta libraries from cultured CD4+ T cells were pooled using unique dual indexes and then sequenced on an Illumina iSeq 100. In the authors' own workflow: Non-productive sequences were removed, and CDR3s that did not start with C, did not end with F or W, or were shorter than 7 amino acids were discarded. Antigen-specific clonotypes were identified using the MANAFEST web application through comparison of peptide-stimulated wells with reference and other culture wells. For a clone to be called positive, the clone needed an FDR below 0.05, an odds ratio above 5, and a productive frequency above 0.1% in at least two of three replicate wells. A clonotype was classed as cross-reactive if the clonotype showed significant expansion both in SARS-CoV-2 spike wells and in at least one common cold coronavirus spike condition. CDR3 homology was assessed with Levenshtein distances (stringdist) and unrooted phylogenetic trees (ape) in R version 3.6.1. The public reads were reprocessed in TCRdb via fastp at Q25 and MiXCR, keeping in-frame beta chains. Each CDR3 protein gets just one entry, which takes the most common genes and DNA from the rows behind it. The V and J calls and clone size are TCRdb's, not the authors'. This sample comprises about 6,100 distinct CDR3 sequences, around two fifths of them detected only once. Of the sample, about two fifths is held by the ten largest clones.

The CDR3 holds 14 amino acids from the cysteine to the phenylalanine. The CDR3 DNA has 42 bases and is translated from base 1. The junction carries 13 bases between V and J, which are trimmed by 3 bases and 5 bases respectively. This sample's treatment or condition label indicates: roughly 10-day PBMC culture with coronavirus spike peptide pools or control peptides (ViraFEST assay). CD4+ T cells from unexposed donors were collected before the COVID-19 pandemic (2011-2018). The ViraFEST assay, used in the study, expanded antigen-specific T cells with peptide pools and then identified the expanded clonotypes through TCR sequencing. Each well held millions of PBMCs cultured with roughly 10 ug/ml peptide pools in IMDM containing about 5% human AB serum and 8 to 10 IU/ml IL-2. Half of the culture medium was replaced with fresh IL-2-containing medium on days 3 and 7. After approximately eleven days of culture, CD4+ T cells were isolated by negative selection using the EasySep CD4+ T cell isolation kit. Unexposed donor CD4+ T cells were tested for reactivity to SARS-CoV-2 S and N and four common cold coronavirus spike pools, as cell number allowed. Ficoll-Paque Plus gradient centrifugation was used to isolate PBMCs from whole blood, and the isolated PBMCs were then either used fresh or cryopreserved at -140C. Culture conditions were generally each tested in triplicate wells. The leukapheresis product used for the unexposed donors was purchased from a commercial source.

What the work shows at the level of the full study, not this receptor alone: Among the post-vaccine SARS-CoV-2-reactive clones in convalescent patients, a median around 90% showed up only after vaccination, which suggests vaccine-specific priming. Relatively few convalescent patients were included in the study, and early timepoints after natural infection were not analyzed. In convalescent patients, nearly all vaccine-specific clones (304 of 307) were found to be mono-reactive for SARS-CoV-2 spike rather than cross-reactive with common cold coronaviruses. Although the median number of SARS-CoV-2-reactive clonotypes went up from roughly 20 after infection to about 38 after vaccination, the increase was not significant.

This sequence originates from a human donor in good health. Source material: CD4+ T cells from blood, cultured in vitro. The chain was built from TRBV12-3 or TRBV12-4 and TRBJ1-2; no D segment can be confidently identified. The CDR3 protein is CASSFSSGSYGYTF. Here is the DNA: TGTGCCAGCAGTTTTTCCTCCGGAAGTTATGGCTACACCTTC.